This T cell receptor beta chain stems from a study of blood T cell repertoires in COVID-19 (dated by TCRdb to 2020 to 2022). Regarding the complete study: Samples from collaborators originated in the United States, Italy and Spain and spanned both the acute and convalescent phases of COVID-19. Where available, HLA class I and class II types were taken from metadata supplied by the sample provider and were not determined by assay-based typing. Deeply sampled blood TCRbeta repertoires from subjects exposed to, actively infected with, or recovered from COVID-19 were included in the dataset. The material from the prospective study consisted of cDNA or gDNA derived from T cells, B-cell-depleted T cells, or PBMCs. The samples were drawn from two sources: the first 160 participants of the ongoing ImmuneRACE study, and fewer than 1,500 subjects contributed by 6 global collaborators. The sample metadata nearly always contained a de-identified subject ID, COVID-19 status, age in years and sex. The repertoires were made available in a free public database intended to serve as a resource for research on the immune response to SARS-CoV-2. Overall results and qualifications from the work: How much clinical and demographic metadata was included differed by source and by participant, and the metadata was provided uncurated.

The immunoSEQ Assay, a bias-controlled multiplex PCR, was used to amplify TCRbeta CDR3 regions from genomic DNA. The source study handled its data this way. The number of nucleated cells in each sample was estimated by amplification of reference gene primers within the assay. Sequence reads were collapsed and filtered to measure the absolute abundance of every unique TCRbeta CDR3 rearrangement. For each sample, productive Simpson clonality was calculated as the square root of Simpson's diversity index across productive rearrangements. The table was pulled from immuneACCESS by TCRdb, which kept in-frame rearrangements only. Such tables lose some clones; where checked, under half of the loss comes from unresolved V genes, and the rest has no known cause. V, J and clone size derive from that table, while D and trimming were established from the DNA sequence. The sample table records around 170,000 clones; approximately 74% of these occur just once. The ten largest clonotypes hold about 3% of the sample.

V loses 2 bases of germline sequence and J loses 2 bases, and the interval between the two ends is 6 bases. Counted from cysteine to phenylalanine, this CDR3 has 13 amino acids. Just the 39-base CDR3 DNA is kept, in frame starting at base 1. A note on this clone: Its target antigen remains unknown. Per-base qualities were not stored, and no clone one base away is much larger.

Collaborating institutions collected whole blood in K2EDTA tubes following their own protocols. Collaborator samples were shipped for TCRbeta analysis as frozen whole blood, isolated PBMCs, or DNA extracted from either sample type. The specimen was peripheral blood. The sequence derives from a woman aged 80 or over with acute or convalescent COVID-19. This chain joins TRBV12-3 or TRBV12-4 to TRBJ1-1; the D gene cannot be resolved reliably. The CDR3 region reads CASSLMSNTEAFF. The DNA sequence is TGTGCCAGCAGTTTAATGTCAAACACTGAAGCTTTCTTT.